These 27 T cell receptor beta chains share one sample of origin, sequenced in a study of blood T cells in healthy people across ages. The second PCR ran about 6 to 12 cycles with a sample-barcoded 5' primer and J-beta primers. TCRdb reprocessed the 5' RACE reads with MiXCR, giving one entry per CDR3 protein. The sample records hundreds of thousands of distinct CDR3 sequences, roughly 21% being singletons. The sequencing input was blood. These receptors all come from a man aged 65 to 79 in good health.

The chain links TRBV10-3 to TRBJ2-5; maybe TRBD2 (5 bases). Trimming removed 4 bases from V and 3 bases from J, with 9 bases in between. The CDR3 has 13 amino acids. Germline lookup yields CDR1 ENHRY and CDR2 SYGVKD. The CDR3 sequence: CAISARGEETQYF. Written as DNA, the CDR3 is TGTGCCATCAGTGCCCGGGGAGAAGAGACCCAGTACTTC.

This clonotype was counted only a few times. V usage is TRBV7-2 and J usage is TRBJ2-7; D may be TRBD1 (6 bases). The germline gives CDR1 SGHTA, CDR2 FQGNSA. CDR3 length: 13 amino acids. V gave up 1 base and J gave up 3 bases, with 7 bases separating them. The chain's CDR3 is CASSLEGVYEQYF. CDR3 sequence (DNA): TGTGCCAGCAGCTTAGAGGGGGTCTACGAGCAGTACTTC.

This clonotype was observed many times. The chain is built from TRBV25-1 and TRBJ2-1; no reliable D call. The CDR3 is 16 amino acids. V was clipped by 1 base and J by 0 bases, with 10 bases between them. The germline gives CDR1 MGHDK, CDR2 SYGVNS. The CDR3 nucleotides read TGTGCCAGCAGTGAATTGGCCGTGAGCTCCTACAATGAGCAGTTCTTC. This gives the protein CASSELAVSSYNEQFF.

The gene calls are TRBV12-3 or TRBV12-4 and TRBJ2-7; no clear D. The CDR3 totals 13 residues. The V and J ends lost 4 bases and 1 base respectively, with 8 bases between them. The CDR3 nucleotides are TGTGCCAGCAGTTCCCGCCCATCCTACGAGCAGTACTTC. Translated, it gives CASSSRPSYEQYF.

This CDR3 reads CSATHLATSGSRNEQFF. CDR3 bases: TGCAGTGCTACGCACCTTGCCACTAGCGGGAGTAGGAATGAGCAGTTCTTC. This sequence joins TRBV20-1 and TRBJ2-1; 11 positions match TRBD2. Germline CDR1 is DFQATT and CDR2 is SNEGSKA (reference sequence). The trim removed 4 bases at V and 7 bases at J, leaving 15 bases unmatched. This CDR3 is built from 17 residues.

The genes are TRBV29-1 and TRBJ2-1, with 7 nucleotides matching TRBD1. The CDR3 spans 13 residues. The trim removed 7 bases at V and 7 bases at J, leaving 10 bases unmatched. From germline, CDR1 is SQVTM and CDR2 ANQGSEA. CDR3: CSARGARGNEQFF. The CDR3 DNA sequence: TGCAGCGCCCGAGGGGCCAGGGGGAATGAGCAGTTCTTC.

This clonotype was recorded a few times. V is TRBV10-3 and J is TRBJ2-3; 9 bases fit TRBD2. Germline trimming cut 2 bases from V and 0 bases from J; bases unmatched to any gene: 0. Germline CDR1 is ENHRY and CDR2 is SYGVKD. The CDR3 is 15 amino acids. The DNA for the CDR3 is TGTGCCATCAGTGAGCTAGCGGGAAGCACAGATACGCAGTATTTT. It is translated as CAISELAGSTDTQYF.

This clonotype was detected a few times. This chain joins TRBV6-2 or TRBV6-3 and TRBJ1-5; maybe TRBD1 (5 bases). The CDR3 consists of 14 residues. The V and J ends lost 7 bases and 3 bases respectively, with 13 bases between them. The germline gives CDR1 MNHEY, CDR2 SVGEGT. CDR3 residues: CASNRDGNNQPQHF. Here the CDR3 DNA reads TGTGCCAGCAATCGGGACGGAAACAATCAGCCCCAGCATTTT.

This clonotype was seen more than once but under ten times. The CDR3 is CASSYSGVEGNTIYF. Written as DNA, the CDR3 is TGTGCCAGCAGTTACTCCGGGGTAGAAGGAAACACCATATATTTT. The rearrangement links TRBV6-5 to TRBJ1-3; the D is unclear. V was cut by 0 bases and J by 4 bases, with 10 bases left in between. Germline lookup yields CDR1 MNHEY and CDR2 SVGAGI. The CDR3 loop spans 15 amino acids.

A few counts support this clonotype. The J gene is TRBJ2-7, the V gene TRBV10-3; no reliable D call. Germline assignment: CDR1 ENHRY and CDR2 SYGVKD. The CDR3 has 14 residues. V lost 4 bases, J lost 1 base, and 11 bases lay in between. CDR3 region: CAISAEAESYEQYF. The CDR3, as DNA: TGTGCCATCAGTGCTGAGGCAGAATCCTACGAGCAGTACTTC.

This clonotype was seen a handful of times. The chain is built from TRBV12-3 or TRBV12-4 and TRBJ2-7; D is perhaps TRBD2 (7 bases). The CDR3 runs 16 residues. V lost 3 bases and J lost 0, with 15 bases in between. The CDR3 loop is CASSFPSGTISYEQYF. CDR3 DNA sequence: TGTGCCAGCAGTTTCCCCAGCGGGACAATCTCCTACGAGCAGTACTTC.

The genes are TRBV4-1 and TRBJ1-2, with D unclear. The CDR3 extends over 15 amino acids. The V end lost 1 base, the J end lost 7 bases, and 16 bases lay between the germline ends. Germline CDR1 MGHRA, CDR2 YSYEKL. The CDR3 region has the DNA TGCGCCAGCAGCCAAGCAGTTGAGGCCATAATTGGCTACACCTTC. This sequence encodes CASSQAVEAIIGYTF.

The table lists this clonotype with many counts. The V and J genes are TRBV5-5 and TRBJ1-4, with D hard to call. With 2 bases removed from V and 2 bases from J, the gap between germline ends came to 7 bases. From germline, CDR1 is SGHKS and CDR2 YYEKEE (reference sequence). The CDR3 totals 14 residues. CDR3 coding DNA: TGTGCCAGCAGCTTCGGAGGGACTAATGAAAAACTGTTTTTT. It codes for CASSFGGTNEKLFF.

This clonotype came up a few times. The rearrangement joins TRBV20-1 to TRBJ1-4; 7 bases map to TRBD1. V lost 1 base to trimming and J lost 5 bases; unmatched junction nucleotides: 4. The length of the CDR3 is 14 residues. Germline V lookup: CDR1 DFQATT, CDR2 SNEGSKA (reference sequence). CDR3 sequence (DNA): TGCAGTGCTAGAGGGGACAGCAGAAATGAAAAACTGTTTTTT. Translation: CSARGDSRNEKLFF.

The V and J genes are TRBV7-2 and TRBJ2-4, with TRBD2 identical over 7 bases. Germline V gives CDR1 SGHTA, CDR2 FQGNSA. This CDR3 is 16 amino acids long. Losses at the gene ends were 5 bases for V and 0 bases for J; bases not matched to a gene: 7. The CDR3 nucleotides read TGTGCCAGCAGCGTAACTAGCGCCTTAGCCAAAAACATTCAGTACTTC. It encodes CASSVTSALAKNIQYF. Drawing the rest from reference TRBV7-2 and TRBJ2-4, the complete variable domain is GAGVSQSPSNKVTEKGKDVELRCDPISGHTALYWYRQSLGQGLEFLIYFQGNSAPDKSGLPSDRFSAERTGGSVSTLTIQRTQQEDSAVYLCASSVTSALAKNIQYFGAGTRLSVL.

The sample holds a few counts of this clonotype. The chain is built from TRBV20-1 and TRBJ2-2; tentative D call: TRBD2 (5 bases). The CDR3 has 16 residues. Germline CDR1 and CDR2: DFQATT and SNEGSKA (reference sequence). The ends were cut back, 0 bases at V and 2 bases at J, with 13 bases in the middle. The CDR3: CSARDQERRNTGELFF. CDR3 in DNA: TGCAGTGCTAGAGATCAGGAGCGGCGCAACACCGGGGAGCTGTTTTTT.

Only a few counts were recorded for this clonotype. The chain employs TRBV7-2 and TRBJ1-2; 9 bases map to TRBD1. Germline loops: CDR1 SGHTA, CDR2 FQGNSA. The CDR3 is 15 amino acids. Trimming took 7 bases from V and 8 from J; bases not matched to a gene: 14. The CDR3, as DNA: TGTGCCAGCACAGGGGACAGGGCCATATCACGGGGCTACACCTTC. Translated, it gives CASTGDRAISRGYTF.

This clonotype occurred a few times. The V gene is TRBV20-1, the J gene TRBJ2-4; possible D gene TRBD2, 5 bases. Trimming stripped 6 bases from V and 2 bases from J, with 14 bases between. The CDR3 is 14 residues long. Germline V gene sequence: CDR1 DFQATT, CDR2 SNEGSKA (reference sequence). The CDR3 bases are TGCAGTGCACTCTCGGGGTTAACCAAAAACATTCAGTACTTC. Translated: CSALSGLTKNIQYF.

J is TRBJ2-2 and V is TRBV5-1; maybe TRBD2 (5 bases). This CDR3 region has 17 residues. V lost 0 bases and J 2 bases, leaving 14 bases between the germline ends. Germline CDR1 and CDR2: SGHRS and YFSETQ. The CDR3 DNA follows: TGCGCCAGCAGCTTGGAAGGTGCGGGCGATAACACCGGGGAGCTGTTTTTT. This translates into CASSLEGAGDNTGELFF.

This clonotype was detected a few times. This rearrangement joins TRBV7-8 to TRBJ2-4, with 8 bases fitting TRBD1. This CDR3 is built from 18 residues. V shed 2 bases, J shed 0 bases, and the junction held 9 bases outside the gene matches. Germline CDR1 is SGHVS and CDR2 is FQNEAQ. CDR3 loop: CASSLQTGGKSAKNIQYF. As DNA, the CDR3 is TGTGCCAGCAGCTTACAAACAGGGGGAAAATCAGCCAAAAACATTCAGTACTTC.

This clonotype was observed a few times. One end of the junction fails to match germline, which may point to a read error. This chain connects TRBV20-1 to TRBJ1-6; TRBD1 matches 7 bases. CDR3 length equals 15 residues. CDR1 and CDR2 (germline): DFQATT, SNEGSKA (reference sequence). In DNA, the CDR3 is TGCAGTGCTAGAAAGCCTGACAGGGTCAATCCACCCCTCCATTTT. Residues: CSARKPDRVNPPLHF.

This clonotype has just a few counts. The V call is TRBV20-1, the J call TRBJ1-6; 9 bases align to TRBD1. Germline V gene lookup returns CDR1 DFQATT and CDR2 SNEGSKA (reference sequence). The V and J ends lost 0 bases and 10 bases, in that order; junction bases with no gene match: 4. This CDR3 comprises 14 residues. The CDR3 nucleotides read TGCAGTGCTAGAGAGACAGGGGGTCGCTCACCCCTCCACTTT. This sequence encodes CSARETGGRSPLHF.

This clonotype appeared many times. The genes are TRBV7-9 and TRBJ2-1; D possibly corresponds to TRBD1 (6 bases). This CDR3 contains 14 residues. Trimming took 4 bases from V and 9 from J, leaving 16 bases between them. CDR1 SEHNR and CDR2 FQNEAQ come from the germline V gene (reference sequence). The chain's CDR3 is CASSSPPPRGEQFF. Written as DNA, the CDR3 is TGTGCCAGCAGCTCACCCCCACCCAGGGGTGAGCAGTTCTTC.

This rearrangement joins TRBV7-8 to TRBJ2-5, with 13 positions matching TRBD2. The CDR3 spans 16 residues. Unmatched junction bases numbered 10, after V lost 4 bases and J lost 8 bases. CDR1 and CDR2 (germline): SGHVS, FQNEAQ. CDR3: CASSSTGLAGVPTQYF. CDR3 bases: TGTGCCAGCAGCTCGACTGGACTAGCGGGAGTTCCAACCCAGTACTTC.

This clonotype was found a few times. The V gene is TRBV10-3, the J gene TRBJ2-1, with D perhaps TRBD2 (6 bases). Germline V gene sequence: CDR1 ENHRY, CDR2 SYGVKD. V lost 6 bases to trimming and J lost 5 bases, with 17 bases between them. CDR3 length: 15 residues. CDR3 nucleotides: TGTGCCATCAGCGGGGGACGTAATGTCGACAATGAGCAGTTCTTC. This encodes CAISGGRNVDNEQFF.

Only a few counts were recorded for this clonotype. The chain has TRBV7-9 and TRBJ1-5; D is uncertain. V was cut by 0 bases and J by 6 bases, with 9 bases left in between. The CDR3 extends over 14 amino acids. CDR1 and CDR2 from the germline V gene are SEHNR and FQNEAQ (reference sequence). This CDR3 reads CASSLAGGTQPQHF. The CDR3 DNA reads TGTGCCAGCAGCTTAGCGGGAGGCACTCAGCCCCAGCATTTT.

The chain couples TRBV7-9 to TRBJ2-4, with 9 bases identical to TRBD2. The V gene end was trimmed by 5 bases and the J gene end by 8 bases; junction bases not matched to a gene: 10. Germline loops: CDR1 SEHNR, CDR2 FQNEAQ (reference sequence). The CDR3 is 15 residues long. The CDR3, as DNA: TGTGCCAGCAGCATTAGCTGGACTAGCGTTGACATTCAGTACTTC. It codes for CASSISWTSVDIQYF.